Reported below is one TCR beta chain. Its antigen remains unknown. The data stem from a study of Tregs in tolerant kidney transplant recipients. Thawed PBMCs were FACS-sorted into unstimulated CD4+CD25+CD127- regulatory T cells, CD4+CD25- non-regulatory cells, CD4 and CD8 cells. Only in-frame clones appear in the TCRdb table, and some are missing; sequencing was by immunoSEQ multiplex PCR. The sample yields some 110,000 clones, around nine tenths seen once. With 4 bases clipped from V and 2 bases from J, the junction kept 9 bases outside the gene matches. This CDR3 is built from 16 residues. Germline V gene lookup returns CDR1 SGDLS and CDR2 YYNGEE. Points from the study as a whole: Activated donor B cell expansion appeared to reveal the most relevant donor-specific TCRbeta repertoire.

The TCR originated in a human donor in good health. Sequencing was carried out using CD4+ T cells from blood. The genes are TRBV9 and TRBJ1-5; 7 bases agree with TRBD1. The CDR3 bases are TGTGCCAGCAGCCCCGATATAGGACAGGGCAATCAGCCCCAGCATTTT. This encodes CASSPDIGQGNQPQHF.